This passage covers 5 T cell receptor beta chains from one sample sequenced in a study of T-cell memory formation after mild COVID-19. TCRdb reprocessed the 5' RACE reads with MiXCR, giving one entry per CDR3 protein. This table holds roughly 80,000 distinct CDR3 sequences, 14% found once. The sequenced sample was PBMCs or a T cell subset sorted from them (not recorded which). These receptors all come from an adult woman who had mild COVID-19 (a few samples of this study predate the infection). Cell type and time point are not known.

The chain links TRBV20-1 to TRBJ1-2; TRBD1 agrees at 7 bases. Losses at the gene ends were 5 bases for V and 2 bases for J; bases not matched to a gene: 14. The CDR3 contains 16 residues. CDR1 is DFQATT and CDR2 is SNEGSKA in the germline V gene (reference sequence). The CDR3 reads CSAPPRVSGQNYGYTF. The CDR3 DNA reads as TGCAGTGCTCCTCCAAGGGTGTCGGGACAGAACTATGGCTACACCTTC.

This chain connects TRBV27 to TRBJ2-1; D is unresolved. This CDR3 has 13 residues. Germline values: CDR1 MNHEY, CDR2 SMNVEV (reference sequence). V was shortened by 2 bases and J by 6 bases, with 8 bases between the two germline ends. The CDR3 bases are TGTGCCAGCAGTTTAACGCGGACCAATGAGCAGTTCTTC. It specifies CASSLTRTNEQFF.

This clonotype was detected only a few times. V gene TRBV4-2 combines with J gene TRBJ2-7, with 9 bases lining up with TRBD2. Germline loops: CDR1 LGHNA, CDR2 YNFKEQ. Losses at the gene ends were 1 base for V and 0 bases for J; bases not matched to a gene: 4. The CDR3 extends over 16 amino acids. The CDR3 region has the DNA TGTGCCAGCAGCCAAGTTAGCGGGAGAGACTCCTACGAGCAGTACTTC. This codes for CASSQVSGRDSYEQYF.

The chain recombines TRBV7-9 with TRBJ2-7; D unclear. CDR3 length: 12 residues. Trimming took 1 base from V and 3 from J, leaving 4 bases between them. Germline V gives CDR1 SEHNR, CDR2 FQNEAQ (reference sequence). The CDR3 sequence is CASSLERYEQYF. For the CDR3, the DNA is TGTGCCAGCAGCTTAGAACGCTACGAGCAGTACTTC.

This clonotype occurred a few times. V is TRBV5-1 and J is TRBJ2-7, with D perhaps matching TRBD2 (6 bases). There are 14 residues in the CDR3. Germline V gives CDR1 SGHRS, CDR2 YFSETQ. Trimming removed 4 bases from V and 3 bases from J, with 14 bases in between. The CDR3, as DNA: TGCGCCAGCAGCACCGCGGGGTCGTACTACGAGCAGTACTTC. Amino acids: CASSTAGSYYEQYF.